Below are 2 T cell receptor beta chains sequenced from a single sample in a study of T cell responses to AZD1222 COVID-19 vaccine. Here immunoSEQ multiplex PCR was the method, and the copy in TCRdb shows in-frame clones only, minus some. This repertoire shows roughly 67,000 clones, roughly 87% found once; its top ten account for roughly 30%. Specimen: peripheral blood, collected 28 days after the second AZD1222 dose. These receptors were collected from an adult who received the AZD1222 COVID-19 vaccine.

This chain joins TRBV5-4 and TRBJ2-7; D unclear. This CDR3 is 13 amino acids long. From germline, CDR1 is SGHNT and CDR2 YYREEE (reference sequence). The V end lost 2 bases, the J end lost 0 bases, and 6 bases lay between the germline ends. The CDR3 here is CASSFESSYEQYF. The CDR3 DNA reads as TGTGCCAGCAGCTTCGAGTCCTCCTACGAGCAGTACTTC. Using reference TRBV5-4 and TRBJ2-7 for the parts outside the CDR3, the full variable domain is ETGVTQSPTHLIKTRGQQVTLRCSSQSGHNTVSWYQQALGQGPQFIFQYYREEENGRGNFPPRFSGLQFPNYSSELNVNALELDDSALYLCASSFESSYEQYFGPGTRLTVT.

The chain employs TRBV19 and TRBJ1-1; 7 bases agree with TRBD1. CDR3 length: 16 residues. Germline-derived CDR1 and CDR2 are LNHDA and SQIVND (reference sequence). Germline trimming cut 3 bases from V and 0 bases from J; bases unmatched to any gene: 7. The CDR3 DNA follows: TGTGCCAGTAGTATGTCGGGACAGACCATGAACACTGAAGCTTTCTTT. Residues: CASSMSGQTMNTEAFF.